This T cell receptor (beta chain) was documented in a study of CD8 T cells in ankylosing spondylitis. TCRdb itself ran the 5' RACE reads through MiXCR, one entry per CDR3 protein. Of some 240,000 distinct CDR3 sequences listed, 20% to 30% are singletons. Germline V gene data show CDR1 as DFQATT and CDR2 as SNEGSKA (reference sequence). CDR3 length: 12 amino acids. V was clipped by 6 bases and J by 6 bases; unmatched bases: 6. Study conclusions and caveats: A number of the motif variants had already been described in reactive arthritis synovial fluid and blood. Made up of 7 to 9 highly homologous variants, a TCR beta motif appeared characteristic of ankylosing spondylitis blood.

With regard to this clonotype: Its antigen is not known.

Sequenced material: blood, either unsorted or a sorted T cell fraction (not recorded which). The V and J genes are TRBV20-1 and TRBJ2-7, with 9 positions matching TRBD1. The clonotype comes from a male donor with ankylosing spondylitis or in good health (not recorded which). The CDR3 region has the DNA TGCAGTGCCACCCGGACAGGGGTCGAGCAGTACTTC. This encodes CSATRTGVEQYF.